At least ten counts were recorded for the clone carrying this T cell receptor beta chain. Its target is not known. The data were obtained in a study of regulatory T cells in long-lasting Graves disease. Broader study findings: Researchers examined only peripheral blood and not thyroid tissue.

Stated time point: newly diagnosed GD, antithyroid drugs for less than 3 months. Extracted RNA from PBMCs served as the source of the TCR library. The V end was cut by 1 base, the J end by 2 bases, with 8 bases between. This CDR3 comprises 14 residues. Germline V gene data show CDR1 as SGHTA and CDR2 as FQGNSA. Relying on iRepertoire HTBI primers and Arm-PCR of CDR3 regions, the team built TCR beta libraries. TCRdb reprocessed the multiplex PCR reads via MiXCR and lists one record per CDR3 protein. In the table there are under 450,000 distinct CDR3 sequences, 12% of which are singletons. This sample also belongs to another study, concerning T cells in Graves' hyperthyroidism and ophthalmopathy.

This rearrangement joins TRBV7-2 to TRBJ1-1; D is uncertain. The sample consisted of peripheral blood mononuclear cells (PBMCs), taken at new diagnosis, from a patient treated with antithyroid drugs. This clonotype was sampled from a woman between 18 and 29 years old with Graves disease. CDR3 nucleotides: TGTGCCAGCAGCTTAGATCGGGTTAACACTGAAGCTTTCTTT. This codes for CASSLDRVNTEAFF.